What follows describes a single T cell receptor (beta chain). This sample stems from a study of control samples from healthy donors and cancer patients. Per germline, CDR1 SGHTA and CDR2 FQGTGA. V was cut by 5 bases and J by 3 bases, with 20 bases left in between. CDR3 length: 17 residues. Sequencing used immunoSEQ multiplex PCR; TCRdb keeps in-frame clones, though not all of them. In the table there are 89,000 or so clones, about 89% of which are singletons. The material sequenced was blood. V usage is TRBV7-3 and J usage is TRBJ2-1; D is perhaps TRBD2 (5 bases). This clonotype was sampled from a man aged 50 to 60 in good health. This CDR3 is CASSVPPRLHYYNEQFF. The CDR3 region has the DNA TGTGCCAGCAGCGTACCACCTCGACTACATTACTACAATGAGCAGTTCTTC.